The TCR beta chain described here comes from a study of persistence of HIV-infected CD4 T cells. Study in general: Blood samples, up to roughly 200 mL, came from multiple time points, except two leukapheresis donors sampled once. Notes on the study in general: Antigen-responding cells were enriched for degenerate expanded CDR3beta sequences.

The stimulus was lysate of CMV-infected fibroblasts, 10 ug/mL. Responding CD4+ T cells were sorted by upregulation of both CD40 ligand and CD69. An 18-hour stimulation of CD8-depleted PBMCs used anti-CD28/CD49d costimulation, CD40-blocking antibody and enfuvirtide. For this clone: Its specificity is not known.

The length of the CDR3 is 13 residues. CDR1 is MDHEN and CDR2 is SYDVKM in the germline V gene. The V end was cut by 7 bases, the J end by 2 bases, with 6 bases between. The libraries were made with immunoSEQ version 4 in survey mode. Sequenced by immunoSEQ multiplex PCR; TCRdb stores in-frame clones only, minus some. Of just under 20,000 clones in the sample, 78% were seen once. This sequence was found in an adult man with HIV who was CMV-seropositive. Source: CD4+ T cells sorted from PBMCs after roughly 19-hour stimulation, taken from a patient who received antiretroviral therapy. The chain combines TRBV28 with TRBJ2-6; D call uncertain. DNA of the CDR3: TGTGCCAGCACCTCCACTGGGGCCAACGTCCTGACTTTC. It encodes CASTSTGANVLTF.